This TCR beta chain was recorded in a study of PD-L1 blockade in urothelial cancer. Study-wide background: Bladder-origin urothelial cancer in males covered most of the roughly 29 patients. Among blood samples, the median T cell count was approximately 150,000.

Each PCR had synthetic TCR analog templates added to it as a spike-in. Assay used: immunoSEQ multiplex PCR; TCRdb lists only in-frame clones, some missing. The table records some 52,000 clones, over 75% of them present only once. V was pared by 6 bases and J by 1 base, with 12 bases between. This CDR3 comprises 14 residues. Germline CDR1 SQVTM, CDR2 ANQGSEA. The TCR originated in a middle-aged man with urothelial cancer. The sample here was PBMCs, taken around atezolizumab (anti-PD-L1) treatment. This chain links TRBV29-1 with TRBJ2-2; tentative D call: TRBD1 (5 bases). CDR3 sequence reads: CSVTADRNTGELFF. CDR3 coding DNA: TGCAGCGTGACCGCCGACAGGAACACCGGGGAGCTGTTTTTT.